The rows below give T cell receptor beta chains drawn from one sample of a study of sequential checkpoint blockade in melanoma. Libraries were prepared by immunoSEQ multiplex PCR; TCRdb keeps only in-frame clonotypes and omits some of them. This table holds about 3,900 clones, 30% to 40% found once. The sample here was tumor tissue (inferred from file names), taken from a patient given nivolumab and ipilimumab in sequence. These receptors were taken from a human donor with melanoma. CDR3s include the opening cysteine and the closing phenylalanine or tryptophan. The D gene is left open where the match is weak. Some rows mark clone size as missing; the rest say once, few, many or name a class of expanded clone.

>TRBJ2-2|NA|few|TRBV6-8
CASSYSTLSGDTGELFF
TGTGCCAGCAGTTACTCGACGTTGTCAGGGGACACCGGGGAGCTGTTTTTT
>TRBJ1-1|TRBD1|few|TRBV11-3
CASSPEGAYTEAFF
TGTGCCAGCAGCCCCGAGGGGGCGTACACTGAAGCTTTCTTT
>TRBJ1-2|NA|many|TRBV1
CASSQEAGGYGYTF
TGCGCCAGCAGCCAAGAGGCAGGGGGCTATGGCTACACCTTC
>TRBJ2-3|NA|NA|TRBV5-1
CASSLEEPSTDTQYF
TGCGCCAGCAGCTTAGAGGAGCCTAGCACAGATACGCAGTATTTT
>TRBJ2-2|TRBD2|NA|TRBV2
CASSEEAGGNTGELFF
TGTGCCAGCAGTGAAGAAGCGGGAGGGAACACCGGGGAGCTGTTTTTT
>TRBJ2-3|TRBD2|NA|TRBV25-1
CASSESWGGGTDTQYF
TGTGCCAGCAGTGAATCGTGGGGAGGGGGCACAGATACGCAGTATTTT
>TRBJ2-3|NA|NA|TRBV29-1
CSVDSGGTDTQYF
TGCAGCGTTGACTCGGGGGGCACAGATACGCAGTATTTT
>TRBJ2-1|NA|NA|TRBV1
CASSSAPGLPGNEQFF
TGCGCCAGCAGCTCCGCACCGGGACTCCCTGGCAATGAGCAGTTCTTC
>TRBJ1-3|NA|medium-sized|TRBV6-8
CASSVEGSGNTIYF
TGTGCCAGCAGTGTCGAGGGGTCTGGAAACACCATATATTTT
>TRBJ2-3|TRBD2|NA|TRBV5-1
CASSLTPIWREGLRDTDTQYF
TGCGCCAGCAGCTTGACCCCTATTTGGCGGGAGGGCCTACGAGACACAGATACGCAGTATTTT
>TRBJ2-5|NA|NA|TRBV12-5
CASGLDSSITPAQYF
TGTGCTAGTGGTTTGGATTCCTCTATAACGCCGGCCCAGTACTTC
>TRBJ2-2|NA|NA|TRBV6-8
CASRQLWGELFF
TGTGCCAGCAGACAACTCTGGGGGGAGCTGTTTTTT
>TRBJ2-7|TRBD2|medium-sized|TRBV11-3
CASSLTSGSSYEQYF
TGTGCCAGCAGCTTGACTAGCGGGAGTAGCTACGAGCAGTACTTC
>TRBJ1-2|NA|NA|TRBV19
CASKISGGHYGYTF
TGTGCCAGTAAGATTTCGGGGGGGCACTATGGCTACACCTTC
>TRBJ2-3|TRBD2|NA|TRBV29-1
CSVDRTSGITDTQYF
TGCAGCGTTGACCGGACTAGCGGAATCACAGATACGCAGTATTTT
>TRBJ2-3|NA|medium-sized|TRBV6-8
CASSYSLSGSTDTQYF
TGTGCCAGCAGTTACTCCTTGAGCGGCAGCACAGATACGCAGTATTTT
>TRBJ1-1|NA|NA|TRBV5-1
CASSKGPVGNTEAFF
TGCGCCAGCAGCAAGGGACCGGTAGGGAACACTGAAGCTTTCTTT
>TRBJ2-7|TRBD1|few|TRBV28
CAGGRGYSYEQYF
TGTGCCGGTGGCAGGGGGTACTCCTACGAGCAGTACTTC
>TRBJ2-7|NA|NA|TRBV11-3
CASSFGRDPAYEQYF
TGTGCCAGCAGCTTTGGGCGTGACCCGGCCTACGAGCAGTACTTC
>TRBJ2-7|NA|NA|TRBV9
CASSGGTFSYEQYF
TGTGCCAGCAGCGGGGGGACGTTCTCCTACGAGCAGTACTTC
>TRBJ1-1|NA|large|TRBV11-3
CASSFGGGRTEAFF
TGTGCCAGCAGCTTTGGTGGGGGCCGGACTGAAGCTTTCTTT
>TRBJ2-7|TRBD1|NA|TRBV28
CASSPPLTGDHEQYF
TGTGCCAGCAGCCCCCCACTGACAGGGGACCACGAGCAGTACTTC
>TRBJ2-2|NA|once|TRBV28
CASRPGVPNTGELFF
TGTGCCAGCAGACCAGGGGTCCCGAACACCGGGGAGCTGTTTTTT
>TRBJ1-1|TRBD1|few|TRBV15
CATSRGTGGNTEAFF
TGTGCCACCAGCAGGGGGACAGGGGGGAACACTGAAGCTTTCTTT
>TRBJ1-1|NA|NA|TRBV25-1
CASSDPGYTEAFF
TGTGCCAGCAGTGACCCAGGGTATACTGAAGCTTTCTTT
>TRBJ2-1|TRBD2|medium-sized|TRBV4-1
CASSHHRTSGRSYNEQFF
TGCGCCAGCAGCCATCACCGGACTAGCGGGAGGTCCTACAATGAGCAGTTCTTC
>TRBJ2-1|NA|NA|TRBV6-8
CAISVLGIYNEQFF
TGTGCCATCAGTGTCCTGGGGATTTACAATGAGCAGTTCTTC
>TRBJ2-3|NA|NA|TRBV29-1
CSVKDTHPTDTQYF
TGCAGCGTTAAGGACACCCACCCCACAGATACGCAGTATTTT
>TRBJ2-7|NA|few|TRBV6-8
CASTSFGSVSEQYF
TGTGCCAGCACCTCTTTCGGGAGCGTCAGTGAGCAGTACTTC
>TRBJ2-5|NA|NA|TRBV6-8
CASSSSEETQYF
TGTGCCAGCAGTTCTAGCGAGGAGACCCAGTACTTC
>TRBJ2-1|TRBD2|NA|TRBV10-2
CASSVASGSRHEQFF
TGCGCCAGCAGTGTAGCTAGCGGGAGTCGGCATGAGCAGTTCTTC
>TRBJ2-7|NA|few|TRBV9
CASMEGFNEQYF
TGTGCCAGCATGGAGGGGTTCAACGAGCAGTACTTC
>TRBJ1-1|TRBD1|medium-sized|TRBV9
CASSEGTGNTEAFF
TGTGCCAGCAGCGAAGGGACAGGGAACACTGAAGCTTTCTTT
>TRBJ2-2|NA|few|TRBV15
CATSERQNTGELFF
TGTGCCACCAGCGAACGACAGAACACCGGGGAGCTGTTTTTT
>TRBJ1-1|NA|few|TRBV9
CASSVDRSPGEAFF
TGTGCCAGCAGCGTAGATCGGTCTCCAGGTGAAGCTTTCTTT
>TRBJ2-3|TRBD2|NA|TRBV5-1
CASRTLAGAVDTQYF
TGCGCCAGCAGAACACTAGCGGGAGCCGTAGATACGCAGTATTTT
>TRBJ1-4|NA|NA|TRBV9
CASSATGGNEKLFF
TGTGCCAGCAGCGCTACGGGGGGTAATGAAAAACTGTTTTTT
>TRBJ1-1|NA|NA|TRBV30
CAWSVSRTEAFF
TGTGCCTGGAGTGTAAGTCGGACTGAAGCTTTCTTT
>TRBJ2-2|NA|few|TRBV19
CASSIGQNTGELFF
TGTGCCAGTAGTATAGGGCAGAACACCGGGGAGCTGTTTTTT
>TRBJ1-5|NA|few|TRBV30
CAWSVSSQGGQPQHF
TGTGCCTGGAGTGTTAGCTCACAGGGAGGTCAGCCCCAGCATTTT
>TRBJ2-2|NA|NA|TRBV29-1
CSGGDSGSNTGELFF
TGCAGCGGGGGGGACTCGGGATCGAACACCGGGGAGCTGTTTTTT
>TRBJ1-1|NA|NA|TRBV5-1
CASSPRTELTEAFF
TGCGCCAGCAGCCCGAGGACAGAACTCACTGAAGCTTTCTTT
>TRBJ2-3|NA|NA|TRBV28
CASSSGSSTDTQYF
TGTGCCAGCAGTTCAGGGTCTAGCACAGATACGCAGTATTTT
>TRBJ2-7|TRBD2|NA|TRBV10-2
CASDSGGHPSYEQYF
TGCGCCAGTGACAGCGGGGGACACCCAAGCTACGAGCAGTACTTC
>TRBJ1-4|NA|few|TRBV19
CASSVQGSGEKLFF
TGTGCCAGTAGTGTCCAGGGAAGCGGCGAAAAACTGTTTTTT
>TRBJ1-2|TRBD1|NA|TRBV18
CASSLQQGAGYGYTF
TGTGCCAGCTCGCTCCAACAGGGGGCTGGCTATGGCTACACCTTC
>TRBJ2-1|NA|NA|TRBV28
CASNGAPNSYNEQFF
TGTGCCAGCAATGGAGCTCCTAACTCCTACAATGAGCAGTTCTTC
>TRBJ1-1|NA|few|TRBV19
CASSIGWNTEAFF
TGTGCCAGTAGTATAGGGTGGAACACTGAAGCTTTCTTT
>TRBJ2-7|NA|few|TRBV1
CASSQGPSDEQYF
TGCGCCAGCAGCCAGGGTCCATCGGACGAGCAGTACTTC
>TRBJ2-7|TRBD2|NA|TRBV19
CASSIRLADPYEQYF
TGTGCCAGTAGTATCAGGCTAGCGGACCCTTACGAGCAGTACTTC
>TRBJ1-4|NA|NA|TRBV28
CASSTTGQTEKLFF
TGTGCCAGCAGTACGACAGGCCAAACTGAAAAACTGTTTTTT
>TRBJ2-3|NA|few|TRBV2
CASSVGSIDTQYF
TGTGCCAGCAGCGTAGGCAGTATAGATACGCAGTATTTT
>TRBJ2-7|TRBD2|few|TRBV7-7
CASSLGLAGAGYEQYF
TGTGCCAGCAGCTTGGGTTTAGCGGGAGCGGGGTACGAGCAGTACTTC
>TRBJ1-1|TRBD1|NA|TRBV5-1
CASSLGQGALGAFF
TGCGCCAGCAGCTTGGGCCAGGGGGCATTGGGGGCTTTCTTT
>TRBJ1-2|NA|NA|TRBV9
CASRGVRGGYGYTF
TGTGCCAGCCGAGGGGTAAGGGGTGGCTATGGCTACACCTTC
>TRBJ2-5|TRBD2|NA|TRBV19
CASSPRGTSGQETQYF
TGTGCCAGTAGTCCACGCGGGACTAGCGGTCAAGAGACCCAGTACTTC
>TRBJ2-1|NA|NA|TRBV6-8
CASSFGGPGYYNEQFF
TGTGCCAGCAGTTTCGGGGGTCCGGGGTACTACAATGAGCAGTTCTTC